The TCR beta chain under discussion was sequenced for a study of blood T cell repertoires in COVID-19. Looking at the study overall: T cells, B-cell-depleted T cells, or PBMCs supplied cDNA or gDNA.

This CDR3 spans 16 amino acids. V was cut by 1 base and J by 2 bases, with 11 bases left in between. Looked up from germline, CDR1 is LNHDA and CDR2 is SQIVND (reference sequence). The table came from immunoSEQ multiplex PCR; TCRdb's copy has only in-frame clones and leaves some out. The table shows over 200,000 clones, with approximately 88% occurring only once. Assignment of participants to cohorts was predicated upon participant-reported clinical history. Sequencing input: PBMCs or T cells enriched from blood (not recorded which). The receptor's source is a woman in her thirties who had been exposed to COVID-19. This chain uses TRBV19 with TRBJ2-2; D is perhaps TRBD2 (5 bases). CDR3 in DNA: TGTGCCAGTAGTATAGGGCCCACTAGTAACACCGGGGAGCTGTTTTTT. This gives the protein CASSIGPTSNTGELFF.